Below, 9 T cell receptor beta chains from the same sample are listed, as sequenced in a study of blood T cell repertoires in COVID-19. This table comes from immunoSEQ multiplex PCR, and its TCRdb copy is limited to in-frame clones, with some not included. The sample consists of 120,000 or so clones, 70% to 80% of them appearing once. The specimen was peripheral blood. The receptor set was obtained from a man aged 35-49 years with active or convalescent COVID-19.

This clone was seen at least ten times. The junction does not match germline at one end; this may be a read error. The rearrangement uses TRBV2 and TRBJ2-3; possibly TRBD2 for D (7 bases). The CDR3 has 12 residues. Germline loops: CDR1 SNHLY, CDR2 FYNNEI. The CDR3 loop is CASSSGGPSRPF. Written as DNA, the CDR3 is TGTGCCAGCTCCTCCGGGGGGCCATCAAGGCCTTTT.

This chain links TRBV24-1 with TRBJ2-1; TRBD2 matches at 10 bases. V shed 4 bases, J shed 8 bases, and the junction held 13 bases outside the gene matches. Germline CDR1 is KGHDR and CDR2 is SFDVKD. The CDR3 totals 17 residues. The CDR3 loop is CATSDSGTSARNYEQFF. CDR3 bases: TGTGCCACCAGTGACTCCGGGACTAGCGCCAGGAATTATGAGCAGTTCTTC.

The genes are TRBV19 and TRBJ2-3; D is undetermined. With 5 bases removed from V and 3 bases from J, the gap between germline ends came to 6 bases. Germline-derived CDR1 and CDR2 are LNHDA and SQIVND (reference sequence). This CDR3 has 12 amino acids. The CDR3 is CASSAQTDTQYF. The CDR3 DNA follows: TGTGCCAGTAGTGCCCAGACAGATACGCAGTATTTT.

Many counts were recorded for this clone. This chain links TRBV3-1 (or the pseudogene TRBV3-2) with TRBJ1-2; perhaps TRBD1 as D (6 bases). The CDR3 runs 15 residues. V was trimmed by 1 base and J by 4 bases, leaving 13 bases between them. Looked up from germline, CDR1 is LGHDT and CDR2 is YNNKEL (reference sequence). CDR3 nucleotides: TGTGCCAGCAGCCAAGGGAGCGGGGGCATCTATGGCTACACCTTC. Amino acid sequence: CASSQGSGGIYGYTF.

The chain carries TRBV19 and TRBJ1-5, with D unresolved. CDR1 and CDR2 (germline): LNHDA, SQIVND (reference sequence). V was pared by 1 base and J by 0 bases, with 10 bases between. The length of the CDR3 is 16 residues. The CDR3 DNA reads as TGTGCCAGTAGTATAGGGAGGGTGTATAGCAATCAGCCCCAGCATTTT. It translates to CASSIGRVYSNQPQHF.

DNA for the CDR3: TGTGCCAGCAGACCTCGGACAGGAGAGGGAAACACCATATATTTT. Translating it yields CASRPRTGEGNTIYF. The chain links TRBV7-9 to TRBJ1-3, with 7 bases that match TRBD1. V was pared by 6 bases and J by 4 bases, with 9 bases of the junction left unmatched. The CDR3 loop spans 15 amino acids. Germline V gene data show CDR1 as SEHNR and CDR2 as FQNEAQ (reference sequence).

V is TRBV5-6 and J is TRBJ1-6, with a possible D match to TRBD1 (5 bases). Trimming pared 2 bases from V and 8 bases from J, leaving 8 bases between. This CDR3 has 13 amino acids. Per the germline V gene, CDR1 is SGHDT and CDR2 is YYEEEE. The CDR3 coding sequence is TGTGCCAGCAGCTTACAGGACGATTCACCCCTCCACTTT. This translates into CASSLQDDSPLHF.

The rearrangement uses TRBV20-1 and TRBJ1-1, with D perhaps TRBD1 (5 bases). The CDR3 runs 14 residues. V lost 3 bases and J 0 bases, leaving 11 bases between the germline ends. Per the germline V gene, CDR1 is DFQATT and CDR2 is SNEGSKA (reference sequence). In DNA form, the CDR3 reads TGCAGTGCTAGTCGGGGGAACATGAACACTGAAGCTTTCTTT. Translation gives CSASRGNMNTEAFF.

V gene TRBV5-4 combines with J gene TRBJ2-1; no definite D call. This CDR3 contains 14 residues. The V gene's germline CDR1 is SGHNT and CDR2 YYREEE (reference sequence). Trimming took 4 bases from V and 8 from J, leaving 16 bases between them. The CDR3 nucleotides read TGTGCCAGCAGCCTCTTATCGAGAGGAGATGAGCAGTTCTTC. This translates into CASSLLSRGDEQFF.